This T cell receptor beta chain derives from a study of blood T cell repertoires in COVID-19. Looking at the study overall: Samples taken during acute and convalescent COVID-19 were collected in the United States, Italy and Spain. PBMCs, B-cell-depleted T cells, or T cells were the source of the cDNA or gDNA that made up the material.

In the source study's methods: Reference gene primer amplification gave nucleated cell count estimates. Libraries were prepared by immunoSEQ multiplex PCR; TCRdb keeps only in-frame clonotypes and omits some of them. Clone size and V and J calls were adopted from that table, with D and trimming inferred from the DNA. The table has a few hundred thousand clones, around nine tenths seen once. The germline V gene encodes CDR1 MDHEN and CDR2 SYDVKM. The CDR3 covers 15 residues. J was trimmed by 4 bases and V by 3 bases; bases with no gene match: 7. The sequencing input was peripheral blood. This sequence originates from a woman aged 55 to 70 with acute or convalescent COVID-19. The chain uses TRBV28 and TRBJ2-5, with 8 bases that match TRBD2. The CDR3 reads CASSFTSGGGETQYF. The CDR3 DNA follows: TGTGCCAGCAGTTTTACGAGCGGGGGAGGAGAGACCCAGTACTTC.